A single sample gave rise to the 10 T cell receptor beta chains below, sequenced in a study of cytomegalovirus exposure and HLA in healthy donors. The primer mix had 60 Vbeta and 13 Jbeta primers. TCRdb's copy holds only in-frame clones and misses some; the assay was immunoSEQ multiplex PCR. Among about 190,000 clones listed, 78% were seen once. The specimen sequenced was PBMCs. The receptors here all came from a woman aged 30 to 39 in good health and CMV-seropositive.

This clone was seen just once. V is TRBV6-1 and J is TRBJ2-2, with a possible D match to TRBD2 (5 bases). Looked up from germline, CDR1 is MNHNS and CDR2 is SASEGT. V gave up 4 bases and J gave up 0 bases, with 9 bases separating them. The CDR3 is 15 amino acids. The CDR3 reads CASSVQTTNTGELFF. The CDR3 DNA is TGTGCCAGCAGTGTTCAGACTACGAACACCGGGGAGCTGTTTTTT.

The chain uses TRBV27 and TRBJ1-1; D is undetermined. V lost 5 bases and J lost 2, with 21 bases in between. The CDR3 has 17 residues. In germline, CDR1 is MNHEY, CDR2 SMNVEV (reference sequence). CDR3 nucleotides: TGTGCCAGCAGTCCCCGAGGAGGAGGCCCACCTAACACTGAAGCTTTCTTT. Residues: CASSPRGGGPPNTEAFF.

CDR3: CAISDVRGSGPEAFF. CDR3 coding DNA: TGTGCCATCAGTGATGTAAGGGGTTCGGGTCCTGAAGCTTTCTTT. The chain combines TRBV10-3 with TRBJ1-1; TRBD1 might be the D (5 bases). Germline V gives CDR1 ENHRY, CDR2 SYGVKD. There are 15 residues in the CDR3. V was clipped by 3 bases and J by 6 bases, with 17 bases between them.

The rearrangement uses TRBV14 and TRBJ2-1; D is perhaps TRBD1 (6 bases). Trimming cost V 4 bases and J 6 bases, with 10 bases left between them. The germline gives CDR1 SGHDN, CDR2 FVKESK. The CDR3 is 13 residues long. CDR3 in amino acids: CASSPGQPNEQFF. The DNA for the CDR3 is TGTGCCAGCAGCCCCGGACAGCCCAATGAGCAGTTCTTC.

This chain uses TRBV6-5 with TRBJ1-2; weak D call: TRBD1 (6 bases). This CDR3 is 13 amino acids long. CDR1 and CDR2 from the germline V gene are MNHEY and SVGAGI. The V end lost 10 bases, the J end lost 4 bases, and 16 bases lay between the germline ends. CDR3 sequence reads: CATQYGQSYGYTF. DNA for the CDR3: TGTGCCACCCAATACGGACAGTCCTATGGCTACACCTTC.

The rearrangement links TRBV4-1 to TRBJ1-3; 10 nucleotides align to TRBD1. Germline V CDR1 and CDR2: MGHRA, YSYEKL. Losses at the gene ends were 0 bases for V and 7 bases for J; bases not matched to a gene: 6. This CDR3 spans 16 amino acids. The CDR3: CASSQDRDRGTNTIYF. The CDR3 DNA is TGCGCCAGCAGCCAAGACAGGGACAGGGGTACGAACACCATATATTTT.

J is TRBJ1-4 and V is TRBV4-2, with TRBD1 identical over 8 bases. V lost 6 bases and J lost 5; bases outside the gene matches: 5. This CDR3 spans 14 amino acids. CDR1 is LGHNA, CDR2 YNFKEQ, per germline. The chain's CDR3 is CASRNRGGNEKLFF. CDR3 coding DNA: TGTGCCAGCAGAAACAGGGGGGGGAATGAAAAACTGTTTTTT.

J is TRBJ2-1 and V is TRBV15; 7 bases are a match to TRBD2. V was pared by 9 bases and J by 3 bases, with 5 bases of the junction left unmatched. The CDR3 is 13 residues long. Per germline, CDR1 LNHNV and CDR2 YYDKDF (reference sequence). CDR3 bases: TGTGCCACACGACTAGCATACTACAATGAGCAGTTCTTC. Its protein product is CATRLAYYNEQFF.

The rearrangement uses TRBV9 and TRBJ1-2; 12 bases agree with TRBD1. The CDR3 runs 15 residues. The ends lost 2 bases at V and 2 bases at J; junction bases unmatched: 1. Germline CDR1 reads SGDLS; CDR2 reads YYNGEE. CDR3 residues: CASSVGQGANYGYTF. For the CDR3, the DNA is TGTGCCAGCAGCGTGGGACAGGGGGCGAACTATGGCTACACCTTC.

Of note for this clone: Sequence at one end of the junction differs from germline and may be a read error. J is TRBJ2-3 and V is TRBV7-2, with a tentative D call TRBD2 (5 bases). The germline CDR1 and CDR2 sequences are SGHTA and FQGNSA. The CDR3 is 13 residues long. The CDR3 bases are TGTGCCAGCAGCTTAGGATCGGATTTTAGGCGGGTGTTT. Protein: CASSLGSDFRRVF.